This T cell receptor beta chain derives from a study of T cells after yellow fever vaccination. Study as a whole: Fractions low in cell number were prepared with SMART-Seq v4 Ultra Low Input.

Germline V gene sequence: CDR1 SGHTA, CDR2 FQGNSA. The CDR3 length is 13 residues. The V gene lost 3 bases and the J gene lost 9 bases, with 12 bases spanning the gap. This clonotype has a handful of counts. What it binds is unknown. TCRdb used MiXCR to reprocess the 5' RACE reads, holding one entry per CDR3 protein. Among 140,000 to 150,000 distinct CDR3 sequences listed, around 6.3% were seen once. General observations from the study: Repertoires obtained by FACS sorting could include abundant clonotypes that entered as contaminants from the bulk population. At 96% for CD4 and 70% to 90% for CD8, most primary-vaccination clones showed up again after the booster.

The sample here was CD4+ T cells sorted from PBMCs, taken 10 days after the yellow fever booster vaccination. This receptor was taken from a man aged 25-40 years who received the YFV17D yellow fever vaccine. This chain joins TRBV7-2 and TRBJ2-1; TRBD1 is a possible D gene (5 bases). Written as DNA, the CDR3 is TGTGCCAGCAGCTTTCTCGGGCAGGGTGAGCAGTTCTTC. Translating gives CASSFLGQGEQFF.